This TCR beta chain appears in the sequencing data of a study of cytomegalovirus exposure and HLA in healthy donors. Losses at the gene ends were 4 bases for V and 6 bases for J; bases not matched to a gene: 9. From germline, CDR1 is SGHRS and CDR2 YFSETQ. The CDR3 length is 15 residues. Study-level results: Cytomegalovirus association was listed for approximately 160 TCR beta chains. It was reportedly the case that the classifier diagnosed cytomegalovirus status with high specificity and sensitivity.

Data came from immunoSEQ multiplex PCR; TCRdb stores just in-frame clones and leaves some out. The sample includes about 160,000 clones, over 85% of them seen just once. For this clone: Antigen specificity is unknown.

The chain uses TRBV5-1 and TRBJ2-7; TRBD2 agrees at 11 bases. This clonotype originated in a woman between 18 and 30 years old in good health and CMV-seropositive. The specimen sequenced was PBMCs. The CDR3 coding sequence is TGCGCCAGCAGCGTGACTAGCGGGAACCGAGTCGAGCAGTACTTC. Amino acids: CASSVTSGNRVEQYF.